The T cell receptor (beta chain) described here comes from a study of blood T cell repertoires in COVID-19. Study-wide background: Sites in the United States, Italy and Spain provided acute and convalescent COVID-19 samples. PBMCs, B-cell-depleted T cells, or T cells provided the cDNA or gDNA that made up the material.

In the authors' methods: Nucleated cell number was recorded as an estimate derived from reference gene primer amplification. TCRdb keeps only in-frame clones here, not all; method: immunoSEQ multiplex PCR. The DNA was the basis for D and trimming; V, J and clone size are from that table. Of some 290,000 clones detected, 87% appear once; the ten largest clones hold roughly 2%. Sequences were obtained from peripheral blood. The TCR comes from a woman aged 45-65 years who had recovered from COVID-19.

CDR3: CASGSGTYEQYF. CDR3 DNA sequence: TGTGCCAGCGGCAGCGGTACCTACGAGCAGTACTTC. The chain recombines TRBV28 with TRBJ2-7; tentative D call: TRBD2 (5 bases). With 8 bases removed from V and 2 bases from J, the gap between germline ends came to 10 bases. CDR3 size: 12 residues. Looked up from germline, CDR1 is MDHEN and CDR2 is SYDVKM.